These 29 T cell receptor beta chains came from one sample sequenced in a study of blood T cells in healthy people across ages. Sample-barcoded 5' priming and a J-beta primer mix drove a second PCR of 7 to 11 cycles. MiXCR was run by TCRdb on the 5' RACE reads, yielding one entry per CDR3 protein. The sample shows 500,000 to 550,000 distinct CDR3 sequences, less than 25% of them seen only once. Another study also made use of these data, one on T cells of mothers and their children.

What was sequenced was blood. These receptors were collected from a boy aged 10-17 years in good health.

This clonotype was observed a few times. J is TRBJ2-5 and V is TRBV5-1, with 12 bases identical to TRBD2. The junction had 7 bases not matched to a gene; V was cut back by 0 bases and J by 4 bases. This CDR3 has 17 residues. Looked up from germline, CDR1 is SGHRS and CDR2 is YFSETQ. The CDR3 DNA sequence: TGCGCCAGCAGCTTGGAGGCTAGCGGGGGGGCGAGAGAGACCCAGTACTTC. It is translated as CASSLEASGGARETQYF.

The chain employs TRBV29-1 and TRBJ2-5, with D possibly TRBD1 on 5 matching bases. Trimming left V 0 bases short and J 13 bases short, with 12 bases between. Germline-derived CDR1 and CDR2 are SQVTM and ANQGSEA. The CDR3 runs 11 residues. The CDR3 DNA follows: TGCAGCGTTGAAGAAAGACAGAAATCGTACTTC. Translated, it gives CSVEERQKSYF.

This chain links TRBV24-1 with TRBJ1-5; tentatively, D is TRBD1 (5 bases). The CDR3 runs to 14 residues. Deletions cut 4 bases from V and 9 bases from J, with 15 bases between. The germline CDR1 and CDR2 sequences are KGHDR and SFDVKD. The CDR3 is CATSDPGPTGPQHF. The CDR3 DNA reads as TGTGCCACCAGTGACCCCGGGCCCACAGGGCCCCAGCATTTT.

In its sample, this clonotype was seen a few times. The chain uses TRBV7-2 and TRBJ1-3; no reliable D call. Germline V gives CDR1 SGHTA, CDR2 FQGNSA. This CDR3 contains 14 residues. V was clipped by 1 base and J by 0 bases, with 4 bases between them. CDR3 sequence reads: CASSLGISGNTIYF. CDR3 DNA sequence: TGTGCCAGCAGCTTAGGGATCTCTGGAAACACCATATATTTT.

The rearrangement joins TRBV25-1 to TRBJ2-5, with D perhaps matching TRBD1 (5 bases). V gave up 5 bases and J gave up 11 bases, with 18 bases separating them. The CDR3 is 13 amino acids. The germline V gene encodes CDR1 MGHDK and CDR2 SYGVNS. This CDR3 is CASSPGANYGQYF. Here the CDR3 DNA reads TGTGCCAGCAGTCCTGGGGCCAATTACGGGCAGTACTTC.

The chain combines TRBV29-1 with TRBJ2-5; D is undetermined. The DNA matches TRBJ2-7 better at its end, which makes the J call doubtful. This CDR3 contains 16 residues. Germline CDR1 is SQVTM and CDR2 is ANQGSEA. This CDR3 reads CSVEDSRMGSTSEQYF. Written as DNA, the CDR3 is TGCAGCGTTGAAGATTCTAGGATGGGCTCCACGAGCGAGCAGTACTTC.

This clonotype was observed a handful of times. J is TRBJ2-3 and V is TRBV29-1, with a possible D match to TRBD2 (6 bases). The germline CDR1 and CDR2 sequences are SQVTM and ANQGSEA. This CDR3 region has 14 residues. V lost 3 bases and J 5 bases, leaving 15 bases between the germline ends. The CDR3 nucleotides are TGCAGCGTTGACTTCACGGGGGTGGGAGATACGCAGTATTTT. Protein product: CSVDFTGVGDTQYF.

This clonotype was seen more than once but under ten times. The V call is TRBV7-2, the J call TRBJ2-5; the match to TRBD1 covers 7 bases. With V trimmed by 11 bases and J by 3 bases, 9 bases remained unmatched. Germline CDR1 is SGHTA and CDR2 is FQGNSA. CDR3 length equals 13 residues. As DNA, the CDR3 is TGTGCCGGCAAAACAGGGGTGGAAGAGACCCAGTACTTC. Its translation is CAGKTGVEETQYF.

This chain links TRBV5-1 with TRBJ2-1, with D possibly TRBD2 on 6 matching bases. CDR3 length: 15 residues. Trimming stripped 5 bases from V and 6 bases from J, with 18 bases between. The germline gives CDR1 SGHRS, CDR2 YFSETQ. CDR3 sequence: CASSSPGTGLNEQFF. As DNA, the CDR3 is TGCGCCAGCAGTTCCCCCGGGACGGGACTCAATGAGCAGTTCTTC.

This clonotype was detected a few times. CDR3 sequence reads: CASSAKGGTGAYEQYF. CDR3 DNA sequence: TGTGCCAGCAGCGCCAAAGGTGGGACAGGTGCCTACGAGCAGTACTTC. The chain uses TRBV7-2 and TRBJ2-5; 8 nucleotides match TRBD1. Judging by the DNA end, TRBJ2-7 fits better; the J call may be wrong. The length of the CDR3 is 16 residues. The germline CDR1 and CDR2 sequences are SGHTA and FQGNSA.

This sequence joins TRBV4-3 and TRBJ2-7, with 10 bases fitting TRBD2. Trimming cost V 3 bases and J 0 bases; bases outside gene matches: 5. Germline CDR1 and CDR2: LGHNA and YSLEER. The length of the CDR3 is 16 residues. The CDR3: CASSQIAGGSSYEQYF. In DNA, the CDR3 is TGCGCCAGCAGCCAGATAGCGGGAGGATCCTCCTACGAGCAGTACTTC.

The V and J genes are TRBV4-2 and TRBJ2-5; D is undetermined. This CDR3 has 14 residues. Germline V gives CDR1 LGHNA, CDR2 YNFKEQ. Deletions cut 0 bases from V and 7 bases from J, with 12 bases between. The CDR3 region has the DNA TGTGCCAGCAGCCAAGAGATGGGTTGGGGGACCCAGTACTTC. Amino acid sequence: CASSQEMGWGTQYF.

This clonotype was counted a few times. The genes are TRBV20-1 and TRBJ1-4; 9 bases line up with TRBD1. CDR1 and CDR2 (germline): DFQATT, SNEGSKA (reference sequence). This CDR3 comprises 14 residues. Trimming took 4 bases from V and 8 from J; bases not matched to a gene: 8. CDR3 in DNA: TGCAGTGCTAAGGACAGGGGTAAAGGGGAAAAACTGTTTTTT. It yields the protein CSAKDRGKGEKLFF.

The V call is TRBV9, the J call TRBJ2-3; TRBD2 agrees at 7 bases. V shed 0 bases, J shed 5 bases, and the junction held 9 bases outside the gene matches. Germline CDR1 reads SGDLS; CDR2 reads YYNGEE. The CDR3 length is 16 residues. The CDR3 reads CASSVVAGESGDTQYF. In nucleotides, the CDR3 is TGTGCCAGCAGCGTAGTTGCGGGAGAAAGCGGAGATACGCAGTATTTT.

This clonotype occurred a few times. The chain uses TRBV28 and TRBJ2-3; 10 bases line up with TRBD1. With 6 bases clipped from V and 4 bases from J, the junction kept 7 bases outside the gene matches. There are 15 residues in the CDR3. Germline V gene sequence: CDR1 MDHEN, CDR2 SYDVKM. CDR3 sequence reads: CASSSDRGPADTQYF. The CDR3 nucleotides are TGTGCCAGCAGCTCCGACAGGGGGCCTGCAGATACGCAGTATTTT.

In this sample, this clonotype turned up a few times. V and J are TRBV2 and TRBJ2-3, with 7 nucleotides matching TRBD1. CDR1 is SNHLY and CDR2 is FYNNEI in the germline V gene. The CDR3 extends over 15 amino acids. J lost 8 bases, V lost 1 base, and 9 bases had no gene match. This CDR3 reads CASSEEKGAHPTQYF. The CDR3 DNA follows: TGTGCCAGCAGTGAAGAAAAGGGGGCCCACCCTACGCAGTATTTT.

At least ten counts were recorded for this clonotype. The chain carries TRBV20-1 and TRBJ2-5; TRBD2 matches at 12 bases. V lost 1 base, J lost 5 bases, and 8 bases stayed unmatched. This CDR3 is built from 16 residues. Germline CDR1 is DFQATT and CDR2 is SNEGSKA (reference sequence). The CDR3 region has the DNA TGCAGTGCTAGAGTTGCTAGCGGGGGGGCCATGGAGACCCAGTACTTC. The encoded protein is CSARVASGGAMETQYF.

This clonotype was detected a few times. The chain recombines TRBV5-8 with TRBJ1-1; no clear D. CDR1 and CDR2 from the germline V gene are SGHTS and YDEGEE. The length of the CDR3 is 12 residues. V shed 1 base and J shed 8 bases, with 9 bases lying between them. The DNA of the CDR3 is TGTGCCAGCAGCTTGATTGGGCAGGAAGCTTTCTTT. Protein product: CASSLIGQEAFF.

This clonotype occurred a few times. V gene TRBV28 combines with J gene TRBJ1-2, with 8 bases aligning to TRBD1. V lost 6 bases to trimming and J lost 8 bases; unmatched junction nucleotides: 5. CDR3 size: 12 residues. Germline V gene data show CDR1 as MDHEN and CDR2 as SYDVKM. CDR3 residues: CASRPGGDGYTF. The CDR3 bases are TGTGCCAGCAGACCAGGGGGCGACGGCTACACCTTC.

The gene calls are TRBV7-9 and TRBJ1-1, with D possibly TRBD1 on 5 matching bases. The CDR3 is 13 residues long. V was cut by 6 bases and J by 1 base, with 9 bases left in between. Looked up from germline, CDR1 is SEHNR and CDR2 is FQNEAQ (reference sequence). CDR3 sequence: CASSYQGNTEAFF. The CDR3 DNA follows: TGTGCCAGCAGTTATCAGGGGAACACTGAAGCTTTCTTT.

This chain links TRBV12-3 or TRBV12-4 with TRBJ2-7; D is perhaps TRBD2 (5 bases). Deletions cut 6 bases from V and 3 bases from J, with 12 bases between. The CDR3 is 13 amino acids. CDR3 in amino acids: CASSGKKGYEQYF. CDR3 coding DNA: TGTGCCAGCAGCGGGAAAAAGGGCTACGAGCAGTACTTC.

In its sample, this clonotype was seen many times. The chain recombines TRBV7-2 with TRBJ2-5; D perhaps matches TRBD2 (6 bases). V lost 2 bases to trimming and J lost 6 bases, with 25 bases between them. This CDR3 has 18 amino acids. The germline V gene encodes CDR1 SGHTA and CDR2 FQGNSA. The CDR3 region has the DNA TGTGCCAGCAGCTTACTTCGTATCGGCACCGCTGCGGGGAAGACCCAGTACTTC. Translation gives CASSLLRIGTAAGKTQYF.

This clonotype came up many times. This chain uses TRBV6-1 with TRBJ2-7; 11 bases agree with TRBD2. With V trimmed by 1 base and J by 2 bases, 1 base remained unmatched. This CDR3 is built from 15 residues. From germline, CDR1 is MNHNS and CDR2 SASEGT. This CDR3 is CASSEELAGAYEQYF. Here the CDR3 DNA reads TGTGCCAGCAGTGAAGAACTAGCGGGAGCCTACGAGCAGTACTTC.

This clonotype was counted ten times or more. The rearrangement uses TRBV29-1 and TRBJ2-3, with D tentatively TRBD1 or TRBD2 (5 bases each). V lost 1 base and J lost 3, with 11 bases in between. The CDR3 is made up of 14 amino acids. Germline V lookup: CDR1 SQVTM, CDR2 ANQGSEA. The CDR3 DNA reads TGCAGCGTTGAAGGGTTCAGGGAGACAGATACGCAGTATTTT. It specifies CSVEGFRETDTQYF.

The rearrangement uses TRBV4-3 and TRBJ2-7; TRBD1 matches at 7 bases. The J segment lost 2 bases and the V segment lost 2 bases, leaving 3 bases of the junction unmatched. The CDR3 length is 14 residues. Germline lookup yields CDR1 LGHNA and CDR2 YSLEER. In nucleotides, the CDR3 is TGCGCCAGCAGCCAATGGACAGGAGCCTACGAGCAGTACTTC. The encoded protein is CASSQWTGAYEQYF.

This chain uses TRBV6-5 with TRBJ1-6; D might be TRBD1 (5 bases). CDR1 and CDR2 from the germline V gene are MNHEY and SVGAGI. The V gene lost 6 bases and the J gene lost 4 bases, with 13 bases spanning the gap. The CDR3 runs 15 residues. For the CDR3, the DNA is TGTGCCAGCAGATCGAGGGGAACATATAATTCACCCCTCCACTTT. Translating it yields CASRSRGTYNSPLHF.

This clonotype was seen only a few times. The genes are TRBV29-1 and TRBJ1-1; the D is unclear. CDR1 and CDR2 from the germline V gene are SQVTM and ANQGSEA. The CDR3 contains 11 residues. Trimming took off 4 bases at V and 8 bases at J, with 11 bases between the two ends. The CDR3 DNA is TGCAGCGTTGGGAGAGGGCTAGAAGCTTTCTTT. It encodes CSVGRGLEAFF.

The rearrangement links TRBV7-8 to TRBJ2-7; a possible D gene is TRBD1 (6 bases). The CDR3 totals 16 residues. The germline V gene has CDR1 SGHVS and CDR2 FQNEAQ. Trimming shortened V by 1 base and J by 6 bases, and 19 bases separated the two germline ends. The CDR3 DNA follows: TGTGCCAGCAGCTTAGAGTGGACAGAGGGGTTTGTCGAGCAGTACTTC. This sequence encodes CASSLEWTEGFVEQYF. Combining the CDR3 with reference TRBV7-8 and TRBJ2-7 gives the whole variable domain GAGVSQSPRYKVAKRGQDVALRCDPISGHVSLFWYQQALGQGPEFLTYFQNEAQLDKSGLPSDRFFAERPEGSVSTLKIQRTQQEDSAVYLCASSLEWTEGFVEQYFGPGTRLTVT.

Here the CDR3 DNA reads TGCAGTGCTCGTTCTCCCGGAATCTCCTACGAGCAGTACTTC. It is translated as CSARSPGISYEQYF. The chain couples TRBV20-1 to TRBJ2-7; D is unresolved. V dropped 5 bases and J dropped 0 bases, with 14 bases sitting between them. Germline assignment: CDR1 DFQATT and CDR2 SNEGSKA (reference sequence). The CDR3 runs 14 residues.